What follows is one TCR beta chain and its context. Its cognate antigen is unknown. This sample was taken from a study of blood T cell dynamics during melanoma immunotherapy. Overall study: Metastatic melanoma patients received first-line pembrolizumab or nivolumab plus ipilimumab. General study findings and limits: It remained unknown if the driving T cell clones were melanoma-specific. At W3, later disease-control patients showed bifurcated PBMC repertoire changes, unlike progressors.

Sequenced by immunoSEQ multiplex PCR; TCRdb stores in-frame clones only, minus some. The repertoire consists of more than 10,000 clones, with 80% occurring once and the leading ten covering 20% to 25%. Time point described: week 3, after first cycle of checkpoint inhibitor. Prior systemic cancer therapy, immunosuppressant use and other active malignancies excluded patients. The source material was blood, sampled from a patient treated with checkpoint blockade. The sequence was obtained from a human donor with melanoma.

The CDR3 here is CASSQGGQLSTDTQYF. For the CDR3, the DNA is TGCGCCAGCAGCCAAGGCGGACAGCTTAGCACAGATACGCAGTATTTT. This chain joins TRBV4-3 and TRBJ2-3, with TRBD1 as a possible D gene (6 bases). The CDR3 covers 16 residues. With 1 base removed from V and 0 bases from J, the gap between germline ends came to 11 bases. Germline loops: CDR1 LGHNA, CDR2 YSLEER.